A single sample is the source of the 32 T cell receptor beta chains below, sequenced in a study of T cell changes during pregnancy in multiple sclerosis. TCRdb's table, derived via immunoSEQ multiplex PCR, lists solely in-frame clones and lacks some. The data contain roughly 100,000 clones, about 90% of them seen just once; the ten biggest clones take up about 1.6%. The sample consisted of peripheral blood, taken before pregnancy. The receptors shown here come from a female donor with multiple sclerosis, enrolled in a pregnancy study.

CDR3 loop: CASSTTSSGRLDTQYF. CDR3 coding DNA: TGTGCCAGCAGCACCACTTCTAGCGGGAGGTTGGATACGCAGTATTTT. The chain combines TRBV9 with TRBJ2-3; 11 bases are shared with TRBD2. Looked up from germline, CDR1 is SGDLS and CDR2 is YYNGEE. The CDR3 runs to 16 residues. V gave up 4 bases and J gave up 6 bases; unmatched junction bases: 10.

The chain has TRBV6-1 and TRBJ2-2; no reliable D call. Looked up from germline, CDR1 is MNHNS and CDR2 is SASEGT. The CDR3 runs to 16 residues. V lost 4 bases, J lost 4 bases, and 16 bases lay in between. The CDR3 DNA is TGTGCCAGCAGTGCCCAGCGTCCTAGTTTCACCGGGGAGCTGTTTTTT. Translating gives CASSAQRPSFTGELFF.

The chain links TRBV7-6 to TRBJ2-1; a possible D gene is TRBD2 (6 bases). This CDR3 contains 16 residues. Trimming shortened V by 1 base and J by 3 bases, and 13 bases separated the two germline ends. The V gene's germline CDR1 is SGHVS and CDR2 FNYEAQ. The CDR3 loop reads CASSLVLAGSYNEQFF. The CDR3 DNA sequence: TGTGCCAGCAGCTTAGTTCTGGCGGGAAGCTACAATGAGCAGTTCTTC.

The table lists this clone with a count of one. J is TRBJ1-5 and V is TRBV6-5; D is ambiguous. CDR3 length: 11 residues. The germline gives CDR1 MNHEY, CDR2 SVGAGI. Trimming left V 5 bases short and J 4 bases short, with 3 bases between. CDR3 nucleotides: TGTGCCAGCAGTCCTAATCAGCCCCAGCATTTT. It is translated as CASSPNQPQHF.

This clone was recorded once. Written as DNA, the CDR3 is TGTGCCAGCAGCGAGGGGGTATCTAATGAAAAACTGTTTTTT. Amino acid sequence: CASSEGVSNEKLFF. The chain links TRBV7-9 to TRBJ1-4, with D possibly being TRBD1 (6 bases). Germline lookup yields CDR1 SEHNR and CDR2 FQNEAQ (reference sequence). This CDR3 is built from 14 residues. V dropped 5 bases and J dropped 3 bases, with 10 bases sitting between them.

The CDR3 nucleotides are TGTGCCAGCAGAGAAAGGGACTCCCAAGAGACCCAGTACTTC. It specifies CASRERDSQETQYF. The rearrangement joins TRBV11-3 to TRBJ2-5, with a weak D call TRBD2 (6 bases). V was clipped by 6 bases and J by 1 base, with 12 bases between them. Germline V gene lookup returns CDR1 SGHNT and CDR2 YENEEA. The CDR3 consists of 14 residues. Full variable domain (remainder filled in from reference TRBV11-3 and TRBJ2-5): EAGVVQSPRYKIIEKKQPVAFWCNPISGHNTLYWYLQNLGQGPELLIRYENEEAVDDSQLPKDRFSAERLKGVDSTLKIQPAELGDSAVYLCASRERDSQETQYFGPGTRLLVL.

The genes are TRBV9 and TRBJ1-1, with 7 bases that match TRBD1. CDR1 is SGDLS, CDR2 YYNGEE, per germline. Trimming cost V 4 bases and J 4 bases; bases outside gene matches: 10. This CDR3 comprises 15 residues. CDR3 coding DNA: TGTGCCAGCAGCTTAAGGGACAGTGTGGGCACTGAAGCTTTCTTT. Its translation: CASSLRDSVGTEAFF.

J is TRBJ1-6 and V is TRBV4-3, with 8 bases identical to TRBD1. V lost 0 bases, J lost 7 bases, and 8 bases stayed unmatched. CDR1 is LGHNA, CDR2 YSLEER, per germline. The CDR3 has 17 residues. The CDR3 here is CASSQDWQGAKNSPLHF. The DNA for the CDR3 is TGCGCCAGCAGCCAAGACTGGCAGGGGGCGAAAAATTCACCCCTCCACTTT.

The chain is built from TRBV7-2 and TRBJ2-7, with 12 bases lining up with TRBD2. Germline assignment: CDR1 SGHTA and CDR2 FQGNSA. This CDR3 has 15 residues. V was clipped by 5 bases and J by 3 bases; unmatched bases: 5. Here the CDR3 reads CASSRTSGTLYEQYF. The CDR3 DNA reads TGTGCCAGCAGCCGGACTAGCGGGACACTCTACGAGCAGTACTTC.

The V and J genes are TRBV5-1 and TRBJ1-5; D is perhaps TRBD1 (6 bases). CDR1 is SGHRS and CDR2 is YFSETQ in the germline V gene. V was trimmed by 7 bases and J by 2 bases, leaving 13 bases between them. The CDR3 covers 14 residues. CDR3 in DNA: TGCGCCAGCGCCCAGGGGCTGGGCAATCAGCCCCAGCATTTT. Amino acid sequence: CASAQGLGNQPQHF. Supplemented by reference TRBV5-1 and TRBJ1-5, the full variable domain reads KAGVTQTPRYLIKTRGQQVTLSCSPISGHRSVSWYQQTPGQGLQFLFEYFSETQRNKGNFPGRFSGRQFSNSRSEMNVSTLELGDSALYLCASAQGLGNQPQHFGDGTRLSIL.

This chain uses TRBV6-1 with TRBJ1-5, with D perhaps matching TRBD1 (5 bases). CDR3 length: 13 amino acids. The V gene lost 4 bases and the J gene lost 5 bases, with 9 bases spanning the gap. The germline CDR1 and CDR2 sequences are MNHNS and SASEGT. CDR3 region: CASSGGTYQPQHF. CDR3 sequence (DNA): TGTGCCAGCAGTGGCGGGACGTATCAGCCCCAGCATTTT.

The chain couples TRBV29-1 to TRBJ2-1; the D is unclear. The CDR3 is made up of 14 amino acids. The V gene lost 4 bases and the J gene lost 6 bases, with 16 bases spanning the gap. The germline V gene has CDR1 SQVTM and CDR2 ANQGSEA. The CDR3 loop is CSVGNPRWLNEQFF. DNA for the CDR3: TGCAGCGTTGGCAACCCCCGATGGCTCAATGAGCAGTTCTTC.

CDR3 loop: CASSLRRGDTDTQYF. The CDR3 nucleotides are TGTGCCAGCAGCTTAAGGCGGGGGGACACAGATACGCAGTATTTT. The V gene is TRBV7-2, the J gene TRBJ2-3; 8 bases fit TRBD2. The germline V gene has CDR1 SGHTA and CDR2 FQGNSA. V was clipped by 2 bases and J by 2 bases; unmatched bases: 3. The CDR3 has 15 residues.

The V and J genes are TRBV2 and TRBJ2-2, with D possibly matching TRBD2 (5 bases). V lost 5 bases, J lost 0 bases, and 13 bases lay in between. The CDR3 consists of 16 residues. The V gene's germline CDR1 is SNHLY and CDR2 FYNNEI. The CDR3 DNA follows: TGTGCCAGCAGTCGGACTGCGATATCGAACACCGGGGAGCTGTTTTTT. It translates to CASSRTAISNTGELFF.

J is TRBJ1-4 and V is TRBV15; 7 positions agree with TRBD1. CDR3 size: 13 residues. Trimming cost V 3 bases and J 8 bases; bases outside gene matches: 3. Germline CDR1 is LNHNV and CDR2 is YYDKDF (reference sequence). The CDR3 here is CATSRKQGEKLFF. In DNA form, the CDR3 reads TGTGCCACCAGCAGGAAACAGGGGGAAAAACTGTTTTTT. The full variable domain, with the rest looked up from reference TRBV15 and TRBJ1-4, is DAMVIQNPRYQVTQFGKPVTLSCSQTLNHNVMYWYQQKSSQAPKLLFHYYDKDFNNEADTPDNFQSRRPNTSFCFLDIRSPGLGDTAMYLCATSRKQGEKLFFGSGTQLSVL.

The V gene is TRBV7-6, the J gene TRBJ2-1; TRBD2 matches 10 bases. From germline, CDR1 is SGHVS and CDR2 FNYEAQ. Trimming cost V 5 bases and J 5 bases; bases outside gene matches: 6. The CDR3 length is 15 residues. The CDR3 loop is CASSLRTSGNNEQFF. The CDR3 DNA follows: TGTGCCAGCAGCCTCCGGACTAGCGGAAACAATGAGCAGTTCTTC.

The chain has TRBV6-6 and TRBJ2-3; no clear D gene. The germline gives CDR1 MNHNY, CDR2 SVGAGI (reference sequence). The CDR3 sequence is 12 residues long. V lost 8 bases and J lost 2, with 8 bases in between. CDR3 coding DNA: TGTGCCAGCCGCGGAATCACAGATACGCAGTATTTT. Protein: CASRGITDTQYF.

The chain uses TRBV6-1 and TRBJ1-3; TRBD1 is a possible D gene (5 bases). The CDR3 sequence is 14 residues long. V lost 7 bases to trimming and J lost 3 bases, with 13 bases between them. In germline, CDR1 is MNHNS, CDR2 SASEGT. The CDR3 nucleotides read TGTGCCAGCAAGACAGAACACTATGGAAACACCATATATTTT. It specifies CASKTEHYGNTIYF.

J is TRBJ1-2 and V is TRBV29-1, with D perhaps matching TRBD1 (6 bases). The CDR3 has 13 residues. CDR1 SQVTM and CDR2 ANQGSEA come from the germline V gene. The V end was cut by 2 bases, the J end by 3 bases, with 10 bases between. The CDR3 loop reads CSVELGQDYGYTF. Written as DNA, the CDR3 is TGCAGCGTTGAATTGGGACAAGACTATGGCTACACCTTC. Supplemented by reference TRBV29-1 and TRBJ1-2, the full variable domain reads SAVISQKPSRDICQRGTSLTIQCQVDSQVTMMFWYRQQPGQSLTLIATANQGSEATYESGFVIDKFPISRPNLTFSTLTVSNMSPEDSSIYLCSVELGQDYGYTFGSGTRLTVV.

The V and J genes are TRBV20-1 and TRBJ2-5; no clear D. The CDR3 runs to 11 residues. V was shortened by 4 bases and J by 4 bases, with 7 bases between the two germline ends. Looked up from germline, CDR1 is DFQATT and CDR2 is SNEGSKA (reference sequence). CDR3: CSAIKSETQYF. In DNA form, the CDR3 reads TGCAGTGCTATTAAATCAGAGACCCAGTACTTC.

The gene calls are TRBV19 and TRBJ2-7; TRBD2 matches at 7 bases. Unmatched junction bases numbered 12, after V lost 3 bases and J lost 7 bases. The germline V gene has CDR1 LNHDA and CDR2 SQIVND (reference sequence). The CDR3 contains 15 residues. In DNA, the CDR3 is TGTGCCAGTAGTATGGGAGGGCCTGAAATTTTGGAGCAGTACTTC. Its protein product is CASSMGGPEILEQYF.

This sequence joins TRBV15 and TRBJ2-7; 9 bases line up with TRBD1. The CDR3 spans 14 residues. V gave up 4 bases and J gave up 6 bases; unmatched junction bases: 7. Germline loops: CDR1 LNHNV, CDR2 YYDKDF (reference sequence). The CDR3 protein is CATSIDRGGPEQYF. CDR3 DNA: TGTGCCACCAGCATTGACAGGGGGGGTCCCGAGCAGTACTTC.

This chain connects TRBV4-1 to TRBJ1-5; 9 bases agree with TRBD1. The V gene's germline CDR1 is MGHRA and CDR2 YSYEKL. Trimming took 3 bases from V and 1 from J; bases not matched to a gene: 13. This CDR3 spans 19 amino acids. The CDR3 DNA follows: TGCGCCAGCAGCCATACGCCGGGACAGGGACCTGGAAGCAATCAGCCCCAGCATTTT. Translated, it gives CASSHTPGQGPGSNQPQHF.

The rearrangement links TRBV29-1 to TRBJ2-1, with D perhaps matching TRBD1 (6 bases). The V gene lost 6 bases and the J gene lost 4 bases, with 10 bases spanning the gap. The CDR3 is made up of 12 amino acids. Germline-derived CDR1 and CDR2 are SQVTM and ANQGSEA. CDR3 region: CSVGTLYNEQFF. The CDR3 DNA sequence: TGCAGCGTGGGGACACTGTACAATGAGCAGTTCTTC.

The chain is built from TRBV5-4 and TRBJ1-1; D possibly corresponds to TRBD1 (6 bases). Germline V gene lookup returns CDR1 SGHNT and CDR2 YYREEE (reference sequence). This CDR3 has 17 residues. V lost 4 bases and J lost 3, with 22 bases in between. The CDR3 sequence is CASSPGGTAPYYTEAFF. The CDR3 bases are TGTGCCAGCAGCCCGGGGGGCACAGCACCTTATTACACTGAAGCTTTCTTT.

This rearrangement joins TRBV30 to TRBJ2-5; D is perhaps TRBD2 (6 bases). This CDR3 has 13 amino acids. The germline V and J ends were trimmed by 5 bases and 1 base, with 11 bases remaining between them. Germline V gene data show CDR1 as GTSNPN and CDR2 as SVGIG (reference sequence). The CDR3 loop reads CAWSRDFQETQYF. CDR3 coding DNA: TGTGCCTGGTCCCGGGACTTCCAAGAGACCCAGTACTTC.

In this sample, this clone turned up once. The chain couples TRBV7-9 to TRBJ2-7; no definite D call. This CDR3 comprises 13 residues. The V gene lost 2 bases and the J gene lost 6 bases, with 11 bases spanning the gap. Germline CDR1 reads SEHNR; CDR2 reads FQNEAQ (reference sequence). CDR3 sequence (DNA): TGTGCCAGCAGCTTATCTCACTCGGGCGAGCAGTACTTC. This codes for CASSLSHSGEQYF.

Only a few counts were recorded for this clone. V usage is TRBV6-6 and J usage is TRBJ2-2; maybe TRBD1 (5 bases). The V and J ends lost 2 bases and 5 bases respectively, with 6 bases between them. This CDR3 contains 13 residues. Germline lookup yields CDR1 MNHNY and CDR2 SVGAGI (reference sequence). CDR3 protein: CASSYDRTGELFF. DNA for the CDR3: TGTGCCAGCAGTTACGACAGAACCGGGGAGCTGTTTTTT.

This clone was observed a few times. The CDR3 coding sequence is TGTGCCAGTAGCCTGACATCGAGCTCTGGAAACACCATATATTTT. Translation gives CASSLTSSSGNTIYF. The chain couples TRBV19 to TRBJ1-3; D gene ambiguous. This CDR3 region has 15 residues. Trimming stripped 6 bases from V and 0 bases from J, with 12 bases between. Germline loops: CDR1 LNHDA, CDR2 SQIVND (reference sequence).

The chain couples TRBV29-1 to TRBJ2-3; D remains unclear. This CDR3 comprises 15 residues. CDR1 is SQVTM and CDR2 is ANQGSEA in the germline V gene. V dropped 7 bases and J dropped 2 bases, with 19 bases sitting between them. This chain's CDR3 is CSATFGWKLTDTQYF. The DNA for the CDR3 is TGCAGCGCTACCTTCGGGTGGAAACTCACAGATACGCAGTATTTT.

The gene calls are TRBV6-6 and TRBJ2-1, with a weak D call TRBD1 (5 bases). This CDR3 is 13 amino acids long. The V end was cut by 5 bases, the J end by 6 bases, with 11 bases between. Germline-derived CDR1 and CDR2 are MNHNY and SVGAGI (reference sequence). The CDR3 DNA reads TGTGCCAGCAGTCAGCTAGGGGCCAATGAGCAGTTCTTC. It translates to CASSQLGANEQFF.

This clone was counted once. The chain has TRBV18 and TRBJ2-7; TRBD2 matches at 11 bases. This CDR3 is built from 16 residues. The germline gives CDR1 KGHSH, CDR2 LQKENI. J gave up 5 bases and V 6 bases, and 12 bases lay outside the gene matches. CDR3 DNA: TGTGCCAGCTCTCCGGGACTAGCGGATACCGGGAACGAGCAGTACTTC. It is translated as CASSPGLADTGNEQYF.